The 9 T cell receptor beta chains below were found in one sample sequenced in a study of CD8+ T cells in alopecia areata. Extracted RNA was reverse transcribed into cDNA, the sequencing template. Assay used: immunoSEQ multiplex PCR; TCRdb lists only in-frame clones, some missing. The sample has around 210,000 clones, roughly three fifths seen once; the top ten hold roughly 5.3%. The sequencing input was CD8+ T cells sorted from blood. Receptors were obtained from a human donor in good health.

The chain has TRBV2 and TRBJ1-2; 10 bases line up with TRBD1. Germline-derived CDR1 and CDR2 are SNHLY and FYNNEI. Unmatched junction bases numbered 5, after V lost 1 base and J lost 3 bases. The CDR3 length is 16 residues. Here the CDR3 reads CASSEGTGGAYYGYTF. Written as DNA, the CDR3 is TGTGCCAGCAGTGAAGGGACAGGGGGAGCCTACTATGGCTACACCTTC.

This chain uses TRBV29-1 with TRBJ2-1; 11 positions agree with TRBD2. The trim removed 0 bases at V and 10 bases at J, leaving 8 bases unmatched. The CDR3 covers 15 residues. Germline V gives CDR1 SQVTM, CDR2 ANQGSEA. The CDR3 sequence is CSVEDGSGGAKEQFF. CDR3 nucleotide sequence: TGCAGCGTTGAAGACGGTAGCGGGGGGGCGAAGGAGCAGTTCTTC.

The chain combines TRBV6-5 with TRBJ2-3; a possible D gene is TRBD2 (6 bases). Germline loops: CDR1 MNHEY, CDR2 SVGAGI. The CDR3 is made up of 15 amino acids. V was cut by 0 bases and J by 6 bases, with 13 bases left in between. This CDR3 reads CASSYSGDLKDTQYF. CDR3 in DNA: TGTGCCAGCAGTTACTCCGGGGACTTGAAGGATACGCAGTATTTT.

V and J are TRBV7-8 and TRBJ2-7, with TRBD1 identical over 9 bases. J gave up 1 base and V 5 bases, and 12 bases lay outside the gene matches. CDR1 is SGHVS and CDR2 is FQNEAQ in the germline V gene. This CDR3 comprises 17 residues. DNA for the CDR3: TGTGCCAGCAGCCCCTACCGGGACAGGGTATCTTCCTACGAGCAGTACTTC. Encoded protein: CASSPYRDRVSSYEQYF.

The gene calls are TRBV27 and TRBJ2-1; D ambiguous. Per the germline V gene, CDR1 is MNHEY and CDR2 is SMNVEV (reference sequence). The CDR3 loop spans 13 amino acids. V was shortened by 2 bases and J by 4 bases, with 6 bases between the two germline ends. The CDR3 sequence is CASSLKEYNEQFF. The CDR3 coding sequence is TGTGCCAGCAGTTTAAAGGAATACAATGAGCAGTTCTTC.

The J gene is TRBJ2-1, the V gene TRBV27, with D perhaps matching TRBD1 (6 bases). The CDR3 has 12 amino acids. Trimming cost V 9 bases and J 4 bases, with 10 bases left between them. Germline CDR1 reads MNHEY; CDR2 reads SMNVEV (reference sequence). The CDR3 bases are TGTGCCAGTACAGGGATTTACAATGAGCAGTTCTTC. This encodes CASTGIYNEQFF.

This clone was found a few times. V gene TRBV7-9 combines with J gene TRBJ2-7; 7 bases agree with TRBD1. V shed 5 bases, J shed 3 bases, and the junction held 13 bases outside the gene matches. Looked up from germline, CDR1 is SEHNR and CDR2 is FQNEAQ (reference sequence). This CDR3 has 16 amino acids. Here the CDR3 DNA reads TGTGCCAGCAGCCCATTGTCCGGGACAGCGAACTACGAGCAGTACTTC. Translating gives CASSPLSGTANYEQYF.

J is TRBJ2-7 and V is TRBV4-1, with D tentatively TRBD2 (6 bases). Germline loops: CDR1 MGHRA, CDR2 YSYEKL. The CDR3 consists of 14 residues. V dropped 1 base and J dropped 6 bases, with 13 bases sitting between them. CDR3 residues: CASSQGLGGVEQYF. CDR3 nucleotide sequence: TGCGCCAGCAGCCAAGGGCTTGGAGGGGTCGAGCAGTACTTC.

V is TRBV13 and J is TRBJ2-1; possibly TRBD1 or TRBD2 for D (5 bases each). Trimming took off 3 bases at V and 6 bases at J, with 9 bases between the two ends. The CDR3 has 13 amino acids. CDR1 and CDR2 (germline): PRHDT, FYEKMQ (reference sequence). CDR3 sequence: CASSLGPTNEQFF. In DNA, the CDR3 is TGTGCCAGCAGCTTGGGACCCACCAATGAGCAGTTCTTC.